Listed below are T cell receptor beta chains from one sample, sequenced in a study of graft-versus-host responses after intestinal transplantation. Profiling relied on immunoSEQ multiplex PCR, and the TCRdb table lists in-frame clones only, not all of them. There are about 10,000 clones in the sample; roughly 32% occur only once, and roughly 5% lies in the top ten. Material: alloreactive CD4+ T cells from a mixed lymphocyte reaction culture, obtained before transplantation. The receptors originated from a human patient who was an organ donor for intestinal transplantation. Both conserved end residues are part of each CDR3. A D gene is named only where the DNA matches it firmly. Size values are once, few and many counts, or a class for expanded clones, and some rows have none.

v_call,clone_size,j_call,d_call,cdr3_aa,cdr3_nt
TRBV28,-,TRBJ2-7,-,CASSFWSGSYEQYF,TGTGCCAGCAGTTTCTGGTCAGGGTCGTACGAGCAGTACTTC
TRBV28,once,TRBJ1-1,TRBD1,CASSSGTNRGLYKAFF,TGTGCCAGCAGTTCCGGAACTAACAGGGGGCTATACAAAGCTTTCTTT
TRBV14,few,TRBJ1-2,-,CASSQGDGRDYGYTF,TGTGCCAGCAGCCAAGGGGATGGAAGGGACTATGGCTACACCTTC
TRBV5-1,-,TRBJ2-2,TRBD1,CASSSWDREVFTNTGELFF,TGCGCCAGCAGCTCGTGGGACAGGGAAGTTTTTACCAACACCGGGGAGCTGTTTTTT
TRBV19,few,TRBJ2-5,-,CASSRGYQETQYF,TGTGCCAGTAGTCGGGGGTACCAAGAGACCCAGTACTTC
TRBV28,-,TRBJ2-1,-,CASSLFLEQFF,TGTGCCAGCAGTTTGTTTTTAGAGCAGTTCTTC
TRBV28,-,TRBJ2-5,TRBD1,CASSRDSQETQYF,TGTGCCAGCAGCCGGGACAGCCAAGAGACCCAGTACTTC
TRBV4-2,-,TRBJ2-7,-,CASSQATSSYEQYF,TGTGCCAGCAGCCAAGCGACTAGCTCCTACGAGCAGTACTTC
TRBV6-5,medium-sized,TRBJ2-2,-,CASSRGNSGELFF,TGTGCCAGCAGCCGCGGGAATTCCGGGGAGCTGTTTTTT
TRBV29-1,-,TRBJ2-7,TRBD1,CSVQAGGFPEQYF,TGCAGCGTTCAGGCAGGGGGCTTCCCCGAGCAGTACTTC
TRBV5-4,few,TRBJ2-5,-,CASSLAFGGAQETQYF,TGTGCCAGCAGCTTGGCCTTTGGGGGGGCCCAAGAGACCCAGTACTTC
TRBV23-1,-,TRBJ1-5,-,CASSHTGSQPQHF,TGCGCCAGCAGTCATACAGGGTCTCAGCCCCAGCATTTT
TRBV11-2,-,TRBJ2-7,-,CASSLSLSSLYEQYF,TGTGCCAGCAGCTTAAGTCTCTCCTCTCTCTACGAGCAGTACTTC
TRBV20-1,few,TRBJ1-2,-,CSATGDTGYTF,TGCAGTGCTACCGGGGACACGGGCTACACCTTC
TRBV6-6,few,TRBJ1-1,-,CASMLYGTEAFF,TGTGCCAGCATGTTGTATGGCACTGAAGCTTTCTTT
TRBV5-4,few,TRBJ2-3,-,CASSEGGDLTTDTQYF,TGTGCCAGCAGCGAGGGTGGGGACTTAACCACAGATACGCAGTATTTT
TRBV11-2,-,TRBJ2-7,-,CASSVKQGPLEQYF,TGTGCCAGCAGCGTCAAACAGGGACCCCTCGAGCAGTACTTC
TRBV6-5,few,TRBJ2-7,-,CASSYGLGSLEQYF,TGTGCCAGCAGTTACGGGCTAGGGTCCCTCGAGCAGTACTTC
TRBV28,few,TRBJ2-1,-,CASWGSSYNEQFF,TGTGCCAGCTGGGGTAGCTCCTACAATGAGCAGTTCTTC
TRBV4-2,-,TRBJ1-1,TRBD1,CASSPYRGDTEAFF,TGTGCCAGCAGCCCGTACAGGGGTGATACTGAAGCTTTCTTT
TRBV6-1,few,TRBJ1-5,TRBD1,CASTQNRGIDQPQHF,TGTGCCAGCACTCAAAACAGGGGAATAGACCAGCCCCAGCATTTT
TRBV11-2,-,TRBJ2-1,TRBD1,CASSQWTGGFYNEQFF,TGTGCCAGCAGCCAATGGACAGGGGGCTTTTACAATGAGCAGTTCTTC
TRBV27,-,TRBJ2-7,TRBD1,CASSLFVRGLSYEQYF,TGTGCCAGCAGTTTATTTGTGAGGGGGCTCTCATACGAGCAGTACTTC
TRBV4-1,few,TRBJ1-2,-,CASSLTGTSSGYTF,TGCGCCAGCAGCCTAACCGGGACATCCTCTGGCTACACCTTC
TRBV29-1,-,TRBJ2-3,-,CSVLQDFTDTQYF,TGCAGCGTTCTCCAGGATTTCACAGATACGCAGTATTTT
TRBV6-7,few,TRBJ1-1,-,CASSEDPRQEAFF,TGTGCCAGCAGTGAAGACCCCCGGCAGGAAGCTTTCTTT
TRBV4-3,medium-sized,TRBJ1-3,TRBD1,CASSQAGTGQALGNTIYF,TGCGCCAGCAGCCAGGCTGGAACGGGACAGGCCCTTGGAAACACCATATATTTT
TRBV7-2,-,TRBJ1-1,-,CASSPSRGEAFF,TGCGCCAGCAGCCCCTCAAGGGGGGAAGCTTTCTTT
TRBV29-1,few,TRBJ2-6,-,CSVYGGGANVLTF,TGCAGCGTCTACGGAGGAGGGGCCAACGTCCTGACTTTC
TRBV5-1,medium-sized,TRBJ1-4,-,CASSLGHNEKLFF,TGCGCCAGCAGCTTGGGACATAATGAAAAACTGTTTTTT
TRBV7-2,-,TRBJ2-2,-,CASSLSGRDTGELFF,TGTGCCAGCAGCTTGTCCGGTAGGGACACCGGGGAGCTGTTTTTT
TRBV6-6,few,TRBJ1-5,TRBD1,CASSYSGGYQPQHF,TGTGCCAGCAGTTACTCAGGGGGCTATCAGCCCCAGCATTTT
TRBV5-1,-,TRBJ2-7,TRBD1,CASSLAPLHQDRVVEQYF,TGCGCCAGCAGCTTGGCCCCTTTGCATCAGGACAGGGTCGTCGAGCAGTACTTC
TRBV6-8,-,TRBJ1-5,-,CASSYSYSGQPQHF,TGTGCCAGCAGTTACTCCTATTCGGGGCAGCCCCAGCATTTT
TRBV11-2,-,TRBJ2-7,-,CASSGGLRGYEQYF,TGTGCCAGCAGCGGCGGTCTGAGAGGCTACGAGCAGTACTTC
TRBV9,-,TRBJ2-2,-,CASSLPANTGELFF,TGTGCCAGCAGTTTACCAGCGAACACCGGGGAGCTGTTTTTT
TRBV7-3,-,TRBJ1-1,-,CASSLDGTEAFF,TGTGCCAGCAGCTTAGATGGGACAGAAGCTTTCTTT
TRBV9,few,TRBJ1-1,TRBD1,CASSVQTGGTEAFF,TGTGCCAGCAGCGTCCAGACAGGGGGCACTGAAGCTTTCTTT
TRBV2,-,TRBJ2-3,-,CASNSVLGTDTQYF,TGTGCCAGCAATTCAGTGTTGGGCACAGATACGCAGTATTTT
TRBV10-3,-,TRBJ1-6,-,CAISESGSSYNSPLHF,TGTGCCATCAGTGAGTCAGGAAGCTCCTATAATTCACCCCTCCACTTT
TRBV7-9,-,TRBJ2-7,TRBD1,CASSPDRRAFSYEQYF,TGTGCCAGCAGCCCGGACAGGCGCGCTTTCTCCTACGAGCAGTACTTC
TRBV7-9,once,TRBJ1-2,-,CASSLRDRNYGYTF,TGTGCCAGCAGCTTAAGGGACCGGAACTATGGCTACACCTTC
TRBV6-6,few,TRBJ2-2,-,CAISALGELFF,TGTGCCATCAGTGCCCTCGGGGAGCTGTTTTTT
TRBV7-9,few,TRBJ2-7,-,CASSLAPGEKNSYEQYF,TGTGCCAGCAGCTTAGCCCCGGGGGAGAAAAACTCCTACGAGCAGTACTTC
TRBV20-1,once,TRBJ1-1,-,CSASKNTEAFF,TGCAGTGCTAGTAAGAACACTGAAGCTTTCTTT
TRBV9,-,TRBJ1-3,-,CASSVDAYVPISGNTIYF,TGTGCCAGCAGCGTAGATGCGTACGTCCCAATCTCTGGAAACACCATATATTTT
TRBV30,-,TRBJ1-4,TRBD1,CAWSFPDRGREKLFF,TGTGCCTGGAGTTTTCCAGACAGGGGGCGTGAAAAACTGTTTTTT
TRBV6-1,-,TRBJ1-2,TRBD1,CASSGMDRGEGYTF,TGTGCCAGCAGTGGAATGGACAGGGGCGAGGGCTACACCTTC
TRBV19,-,TRBJ2-7,-,CASSIGGEQYF,TGTGCCAGTAGTATAGGGGGCGAGCAGTACTTC
TRBV14,medium-sized,TRBJ1-6,TRBD1,CASSQVTGGWSPLHF,TGTGCCAGCAGCCAAGTAACAGGGGGCTGGTCACCCCTCCACTTT
TRBV18,-,TRBJ1-1,TRBD1,CASSSGQGALNVDTEAFF,TGTGCCAGCTCATCGGGACAGGGGGCCCTAAATGTGGACACTGAAGCTTTCTTT
TRBV6-5,few,TRBJ1-6,-,CASSRRDPNSPLHF,TGTGCCAGCAGTCGCAGGGACCCCAATTCACCCCTCCACTTT